Listed here are 4 T cell receptor beta chains from one sample, sequenced in a study of tumor-infiltrating lymphocytes in primary liver carcinoma. Unsorted whole blood supplied the blood RNA, and germline DNA was isolated too. A primer in the constant region served to generate TCR beta cDNA from roughly 520 ng of total RNA. Libraries for TCR beta were built through three nested multiplex PCR rounds, which together made up a slightly modified ARM-PCR procedure. PCR rounds one and two used TRBV1-TRBV30 forward primers with a C-beta reverse primer for 9 to 10 cycles each. TCRdb re-derived calls from the multiplex PCR reads in MiXCR, one entry per CDR3 protein. This sample has approximately 310,000 distinct CDR3 sequences, with 65% found just once. The sequencing sample was made of peripheral blood. All receptors derive from a man between 35 and 55 years old with primary liver carcinoma and hepatitis B virus infection.

This clonotype was seen only a few times. Written as DNA, the CDR3 is TGCGCCAGCAAACCGGGACATAACTCCTACGAGCAGTACTTC. This gives the protein CASKPGHNSYEQYF. The chain combines TRBV23-1 with TRBJ2-7; TRBD1 is a possible D gene (6 bases). TRBV23-1 is identified as an open reading frame with a role that is uncertain. CDR3 length: 14 amino acids. The germline V and J ends were trimmed by 7 bases and 0 bases, with 13 bases remaining between them.

As concerns this clonotype: At one end, the junction sequence differs from germline, possibly due to a read error. CDR3 amino acids: CASSQGPTYYEHFF. Written as DNA, the CDR3 is TGCGCCAGCAGCCAAGGGCCTACCTACTATGAGCACTTCTTC. This chain connects TRBV4-3 to TRBJ2-1; the D is unclear. The CDR3 runs 14 residues. The V gene's germline CDR1 is LGHNA and CDR2 YSLEER.

On this clonotype: One end of the junction varies from germline; a read error may be responsible. This chain links TRBV12-3 or TRBV12-4 with TRBJ2-6; no clear D. The CDR3 sequence is 14 residues long. The chain's CDR3 is CTSSLTSGANVLTF. The DNA of the CDR3 is TGTACCAGCAGTTTAACCTCTGGGGCCAACGTCCTGACTTTC.

Comments on this clonotype: At one end the junction does not follow the germline gene, possibly because of a read error. This chain connects TRBV11-2 to TRBJ1-2; 8 nucleotides align to TRBD1. This CDR3 contains 16 residues. Looked up from germline, CDR1 is SGHAT and CDR2 is FQNNGV. CDR3 residues: CASGLAGGAYPFGCTF. In nucleotides, the CDR3 is TGTGCCAGCGGCCTCGCAGGGGGCGCTTACCCCTTTGGCTGCACCTTC.